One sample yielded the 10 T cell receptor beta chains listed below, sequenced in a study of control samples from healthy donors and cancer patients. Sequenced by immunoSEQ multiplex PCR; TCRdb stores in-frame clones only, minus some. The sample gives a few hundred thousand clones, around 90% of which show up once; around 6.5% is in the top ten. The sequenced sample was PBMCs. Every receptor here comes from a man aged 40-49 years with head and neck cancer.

The CDR3 spells CASSLSAQGDGYTF. DNA of the CDR3: TGTGCCAGCAGCTTGTCGGCACAGGGTGATGGCTACACCTTC. V usage is TRBV5-6 and J usage is TRBJ1-2, with TRBD1 as a possible D gene (6 bases). V dropped 1 base and J dropped 6 bases, with 13 bases sitting between them. Looked up from germline, CDR1 is SGHDT and CDR2 is YYEEEE. The CDR3 is made up of 14 amino acids.

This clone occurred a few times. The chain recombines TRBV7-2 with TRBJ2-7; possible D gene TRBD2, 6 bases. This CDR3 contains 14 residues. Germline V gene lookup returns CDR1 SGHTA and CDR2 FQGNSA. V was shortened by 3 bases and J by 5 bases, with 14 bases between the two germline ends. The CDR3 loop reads CASSLGLPSDEQYF. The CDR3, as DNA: TGTGCCAGCAGCTTGGGACTTCCTTCCGACGAGCAGTACTTC.

DNA of the CDR3: TGTGCCAGCAGTTTACGGGGACAGAGCTCCTACGAGCAGTACTTC. Protein product: CASSLRGQSSYEQYF. V gene TRBV27 combines with J gene TRBJ2-7; 7 bases fit TRBD1. The CDR3 is 15 amino acids. CDR1 and CDR2 from the germline V gene are MNHEY and SMNVEV (reference sequence). Trimming at V came to 2 bases and at J to 0 bases, leaving 4 bases not matched to a gene.

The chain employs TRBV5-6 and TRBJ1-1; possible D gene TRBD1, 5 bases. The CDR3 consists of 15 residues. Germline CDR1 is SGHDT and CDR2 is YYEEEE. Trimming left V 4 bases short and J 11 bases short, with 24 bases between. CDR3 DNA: TGTGCCAGCAGCCCTCTTTCCGGGACCAGGAGGTGGGCTTTCTTT. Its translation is CASSPLSGTRRWAFF.

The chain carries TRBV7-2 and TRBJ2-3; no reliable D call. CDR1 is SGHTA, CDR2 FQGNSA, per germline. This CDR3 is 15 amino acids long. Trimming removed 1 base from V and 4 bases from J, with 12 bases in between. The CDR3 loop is CASSLVPEVADTQYF. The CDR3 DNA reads TGTGCCAGCAGCTTAGTTCCCGAGGTGGCAGATACGCAGTATTTT.

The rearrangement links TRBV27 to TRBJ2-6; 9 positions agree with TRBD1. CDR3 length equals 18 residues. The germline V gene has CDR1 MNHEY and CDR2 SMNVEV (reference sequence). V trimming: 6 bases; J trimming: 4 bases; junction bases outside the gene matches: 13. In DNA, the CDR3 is TGTGCCAGCAGCCGAGTCCCGGGACAGGGAACCGGGGCCAACGTCCTGACTTTC. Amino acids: CASSRVPGQGTGANVLTF. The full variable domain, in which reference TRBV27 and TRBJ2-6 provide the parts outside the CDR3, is EAQVTQNPRYLITVTGKKLTVTCSQNMNHEYMSWYRQDPGLGLRQIYYSMNVEVTDKGDVPEGYKVSRKEKRNFPLILESPSPNQTSLYFCASSRVPGQGTGANVLTFGAGSRLTVL.

The CDR3 here is CASSVGDMYEQYF. The CDR3 coding sequence is TGTGCCAGCAGCGTAGGGGACATGTACGAGCAGTACTTC. The chain has TRBV9 and TRBJ2-7, with D maybe TRBD1 (6 bases). The CDR3 spans 13 residues. V lost 0 bases and J lost 4, with 8 bases in between. The V gene's germline CDR1 is SGDLS and CDR2 YYNGEE.

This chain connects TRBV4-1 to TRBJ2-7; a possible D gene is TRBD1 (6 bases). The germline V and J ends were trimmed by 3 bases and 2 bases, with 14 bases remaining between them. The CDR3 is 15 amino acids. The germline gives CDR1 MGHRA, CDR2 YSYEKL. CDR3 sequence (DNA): TGCGCCAGCAGCCACCCCGGGACACAAGCCTACGAGCAGTACTTC. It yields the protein CASSHPGTQAYEQYF.

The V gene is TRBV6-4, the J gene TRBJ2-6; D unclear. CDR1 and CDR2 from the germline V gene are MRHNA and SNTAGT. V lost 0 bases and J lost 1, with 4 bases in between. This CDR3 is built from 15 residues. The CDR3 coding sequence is TGTGCCAGCAGTGACTCCTGGTCTGGGGCCAACGTCCTGACTTTC. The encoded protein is CASSDSWSGANVLTF.

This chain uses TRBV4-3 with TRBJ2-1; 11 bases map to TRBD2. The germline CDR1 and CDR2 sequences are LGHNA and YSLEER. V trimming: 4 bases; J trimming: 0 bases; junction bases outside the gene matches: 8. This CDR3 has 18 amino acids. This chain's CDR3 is CASSPTPSGGSSYNEQFF. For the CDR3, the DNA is TGCGCCAGCAGCCCTACCCCTAGCGGGGGGTCCTCCTACAATGAGCAGTTCTTC.